What follows describes a single T cell receptor beta chain. The sample comes from a study of technical replicates of blood from a handful of donors. The germline V and J ends were trimmed by 4 bases and 3 bases, with 18 bases remaining between them. Germline CDR1 is LNHDA and CDR2 is SQIVND (reference sequence). This CDR3 is 16 amino acids long. Libraries were prepared by immunoSEQ multiplex PCR; TCRdb keeps only in-frame clonotypes and omits some of them. The table lists roughly 16,000 clones, 80% to 90% of them singletons, with 9% to 15% in the top ten. The TCR was taken from a human donor in good health. The chain couples TRBV19 to TRBJ1-2; D remains ambiguous. The sequencing input was PBMCs. Here the CDR3 DNA reads TGTGCCAGTAGTACCACCTATTTTACTACACACTATGGCTACACCTTC. Protein: CASSTTYFTTHYGYTF. The variable domain in full, completed from reference TRBV19 and TRBJ1-2, reads DGGITQSPKYLFRKEGQNVTLSCEQNLNHDAMYWYRQDPGQGLRLIYYSQIVNDFQKGDIAEGYSVSREKKESFPLTVTSAQKNPTAFYLCASSTTYFTTHYGYTFGSGTRLTVV.